This T cell receptor (beta chain) was observed in a study of beta chain features in type 1 diabetes. Broader study findings: All four CD4+ subsets of Type 1 diabetes patients contained TCRB CDR3s that were moderately but significantly shorter.

CDR1 is GTSNPN and CDR2 is SVGIG in the germline V gene (reference sequence). V lost 1 base and J lost 4, with 7 bases in between. The length of the CDR3 is 12 residues. Markers CD45RO/CCR7/CD25/CD127/CD95/CD27 served to sort CD4+ naive, central memory, regulatory and stem cell-like memory cells. Only a few counts were recorded for this clone. Its antigen is unknown. Expressed TCRB transcripts got sequenced, as all isolated RNA was reverse transcribed. Sequenced by immunoSEQ multiplex PCR; TCRdb stores in-frame clones only, minus some. The sample consists of a few hundred thousand clones, approximately 13% of them appearing once.

The V and J genes are TRBV30 and TRBJ1-1, with D unclear. Sequenced: naive CD4+ T cells from blood. The clonotype comes from a woman aged 18-29 years with type 1 diabetes. The CDR3 here is CAWSDSSTEAFF. CDR3 in DNA: TGTGCCTGGAGTGACAGCAGCACTGAAGCTTTCTTT.